This entry lists 13 T cell receptor beta chains sequenced from one sample in a study of somatic mutations in cytotoxic T cells in rheumatoid arthritis. The protocol was immunoSEQ multiplex PCR, while the TCRdb copy is restricted to in-frame clones and leaves out a portion. The sample includes about 18,000 clones, under 80% seen only once; the top ten take about 5.7%. The sequenced sample consisted of CD8+ T cells sorted from blood. All receptors derive from a man aged 55 to 69 in good health.

The chain links TRBV4-2 to TRBJ2-1; 8 positions agree with TRBD2. The CDR3 covers 16 residues. Germline V lookup: CDR1 LGHNA, CDR2 YNFKEQ. Germline trimming cut 4 bases from V and 0 bases from J; bases unmatched to any gene: 5. The CDR3 DNA follows: TGTGCCAGCAGCCCCGAGCGGGGGAACTCCTACAATGAGCAGTTCTTC. Encoded protein: CASSPERGNSYNEQFF.

Only one count was recorded for this clone. The chain carries TRBV7-8 and TRBJ2-5; a weak D match, TRBD2 (6 bases). CDR1 SGHVS and CDR2 FQNEAQ come from the germline V gene. This CDR3 comprises 12 residues. The V end lost 4 bases, the J end lost 4 bases, and 7 bases lay between the germline ends. This CDR3 is CASSSGGETQYF. DNA for the CDR3: TGTGCCAGCAGCTCCGGGGGAGAGACCCAGTACTTC. The entire variable domain, with the rest obtained from reference TRBV7-8 and TRBJ2-5, is as follows: GAGVSQSPRYKVAKRGQDVALRCDPISGHVSLFWYQQALGQGPEFLTYFQNEAQLDKSGLPSDRFFAERPEGSVSTLKIQRTQQEDSAVYLCASSSGGETQYFGPGTRLLVL.

V is TRBV6-4 and J is TRBJ2-2, with no clear D. Germline V gene data show CDR1 as MRHNA and CDR2 as SNTAGT. Trimming removed 0 bases at V and 10 bases at J, with 6 bases between. This CDR3 comprises 12 residues. The CDR3 reads CASSDSSQELFF. The DNA of the CDR3 is TGTGCCAGCAGTGACTCGAGTCAGGAGCTGTTTTTT.

CDR3 region: CAISESTGGTSNEQFF. CDR3 sequence (DNA): TGTGCCATCAGTGAGTCGACAGGGGGGACCTCTAATGAGCAGTTCTTC. V and J are TRBV10-3 and TRBJ2-1, with 9 bases fitting TRBD1. From germline, CDR1 is ENHRY and CDR2 SYGVKD. The V gene end was trimmed by 0 bases and the J gene end by 7 bases; junction bases not matched to a gene: 7. The CDR3 extends over 16 amino acids.

This rearrangement joins TRBV5-1 to TRBJ2-6; tentative D call: TRBD2 (5 bases). CDR1 is SGHRS, CDR2 YFSETQ, per germline. Trimming removed 0 bases from V and 0 bases from J, with 7 bases in between. The CDR3 has 16 residues. The CDR3 bases are TGCGCCAGCAGCTTGGTTGGGAGCTCTGGGGCCAACGTCCTGACTTTC. It codes for CASSLVGSSGANVLTF.

The chain combines TRBV5-6 with TRBJ2-1; D gene uncertain. The V end was cut by 0 bases, the J end by 7 bases, with 5 bases between. Germline CDR1 reads SGHDT; CDR2 reads YYEEEE. The CDR3 has 12 amino acids. CDR3 amino acids: CASSLGENEQFF. In DNA, the CDR3 is TGTGCCAGCAGCTTGGGCGAAAATGAGCAGTTCTTC. Variable domain in full (rest from reference TRBV5-6 and TRBJ2-1): DAGVTQSPTHLIKTRGQQVTLRCSPKSGHDTVSWYQQALGQGPQFIFQYYEEEERQRGNFPDRFSGHQFPNYSSELNVNALLLGDSALYLCASSLGENEQFFGPGTRLTVL.

DNA for the CDR3: TGTGCCAGCTACGGGGGACCCTCTGAAGCTTTCTTT. Its protein product is CASYGGPSEAFF. The chain couples TRBV2 to TRBJ1-1, with D perhaps TRBD1 (5 bases). The CDR3 runs 12 residues. Trimming stripped 8 bases from V and 6 bases from J, with 13 bases between. Germline V gene data show CDR1 as SNHLY and CDR2 as FYNNEI.

The chain recombines TRBV27 with TRBJ2-1, with TRBD2 matching 7 bases. V was pared by 0 bases and J by 6 bases, with 8 bases of the junction left unmatched. The length of the CDR3 is 16 residues. Germline V CDR1 and CDR2: MNHEY, SMNVEV (reference sequence). The CDR3: CASSLSRGLGFNEQFF. The CDR3 nucleotides read TGTGCCAGCAGTTTATCGCGAGGACTAGGGTTCAATGAGCAGTTCTTC.

This chain connects TRBV7-9 to TRBJ2-7; 9 nucleotides align to TRBD1. Germline V gene lookup returns CDR1 SEHNR and CDR2 FQNEAQ (reference sequence). With V trimmed by 7 bases and J by 6 bases, 13 bases remained unmatched. CDR3 size: 15 residues. The CDR3 protein is CASTPQGTGGGEQYF. The CDR3 DNA is TGTGCCAGCACCCCTCAAGGCACAGGGGGCGGCGAGCAGTACTTC. The whole variable domain, remainder taken from reference TRBV7-9 and TRBJ2-7, is DTGVSQNPRHKITKRGQNVTFRCDPISEHNRLYWYRQTLGQGPEFLTYFQNEAQLEKSRLLSDRFSAERPKGSFSTLEIQRTEQGDSAMYLCASTPQGTGGGEQYFGPGTRLTVT.

The genes are TRBV5-6 and TRBJ2-5, with 8 bases lining up with TRBD2. The end of the DNA fits TRBJ2-7 better, so the J call may be wrong. The CDR3 consists of 14 residues. Germline V lookup: CDR1 SGHDT, CDR2 YYEEEE. The CDR3 here is CASSLELADYEQYF. Written as DNA, the CDR3 is TGTGCCAGCAGCTTGGAACTAGCGGACTACGAGCAGTACTTC.

V gene TRBV11-2 combines with J gene TRBJ2-5; 8 bases are shared with TRBD2. V dropped 5 bases and J dropped 5; count of bases not matched to a gene: 10. The CDR3 has 15 residues. The germline V gene has CDR1 SGHAT and CDR2 FQNNGV. The CDR3 sequence: CASSGAGALWETQYF. CDR3 in DNA: TGTGCCAGCAGCGGAGCGGGGGCGCTTTGGGAGACCCAGTACTTC.

This clone was detected once. The V call is TRBV27, the J call TRBJ2-7; TRBD1 aligns across 8 bases. V shed 4 bases, J shed 2 bases, and the junction held 10 bases outside the gene matches. The germline CDR1 and CDR2 sequences are MNHEY and SMNVEV (reference sequence). The length of the CDR3 is 16 residues. The CDR3 sequence is CASSSTRQGPTYEQYF. In DNA, the CDR3 is TGTGCCAGCAGTTCCACCCGACAGGGGCCTACCTACGAGCAGTACTTC.

This clone appeared a few times. The chain is built from TRBV30 and TRBJ1-4; 7 bases align to TRBD1. The length of the CDR3 is 15 residues. Germline V CDR1 and CDR2: GTSNPN, SVGIG (reference sequence). The V gene end was trimmed by 0 bases and the J gene end by 0 bases; junction bases not matched to a gene: 1. CDR3 region: CAWSVGTATNEKLFF. In DNA, the CDR3 is TGTGCCTGGAGTGTCGGGACAGCAACTAATGAAAAACTGTTTTTT.